This paragraph reports one T cell receptor beta chain. This sample is drawn from a study of T cell repertoires in ileal Crohn's disease. TCRdb's copy holds only in-frame clones and misses some; the assay was immunoSEQ multiplex PCR. The sample contains roughly 15,000 clones, about 70% of which appear only once. This CDR3 has 17 residues. The germline V gene has CDR1 MNHEY and CDR2 SMNVEV (reference sequence). Germline trimming cut 4 bases from V and 6 bases from J; bases unmatched to any gene: 11. Time point given: inflamed ileum from the surgical specimen. The chain employs TRBV27 and TRBJ2-2; 10 bases are shared with TRBD1. What was sequenced was ileal tissue. The receptor comes from an adult with Crohn's disease. DNA of the CDR3: TGTGCCAGCAGTTGGGAGAGGGCGGGACAGGGGTCCGGGGAGCTGTTTTTT. This codes for CASSWERAGQGSGELFF.